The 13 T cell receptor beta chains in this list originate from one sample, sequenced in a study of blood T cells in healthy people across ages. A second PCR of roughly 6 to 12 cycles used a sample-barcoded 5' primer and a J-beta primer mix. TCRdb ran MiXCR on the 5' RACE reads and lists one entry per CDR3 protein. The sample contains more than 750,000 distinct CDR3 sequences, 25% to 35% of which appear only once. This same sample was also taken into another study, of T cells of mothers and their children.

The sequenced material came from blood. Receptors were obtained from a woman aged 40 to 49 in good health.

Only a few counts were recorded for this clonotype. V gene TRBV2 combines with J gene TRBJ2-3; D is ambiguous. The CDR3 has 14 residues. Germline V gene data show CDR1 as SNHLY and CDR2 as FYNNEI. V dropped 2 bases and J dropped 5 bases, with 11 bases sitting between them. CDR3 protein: CASSEQAPLDTQYF. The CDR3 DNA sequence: TGTGCCAGCAGTGAACAGGCGCCGTTAGATACGCAGTATTTT.

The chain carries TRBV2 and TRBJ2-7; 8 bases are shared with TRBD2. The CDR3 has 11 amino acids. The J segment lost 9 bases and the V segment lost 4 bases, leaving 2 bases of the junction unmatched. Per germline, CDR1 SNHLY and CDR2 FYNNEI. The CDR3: CASSATSGQYF. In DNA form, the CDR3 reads TGTGCCAGCAGTGCAACTAGCGGGCAGTACTTC.

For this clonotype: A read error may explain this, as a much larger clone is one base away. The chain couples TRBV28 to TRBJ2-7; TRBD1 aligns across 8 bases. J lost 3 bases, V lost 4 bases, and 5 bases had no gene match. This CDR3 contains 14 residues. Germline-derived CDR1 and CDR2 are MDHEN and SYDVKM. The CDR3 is CASSSVGQGYEQYF. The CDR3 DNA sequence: TGTGCCAGCAGTTCAGTTGGACAGGGCTACGAGCAGTACTTC.

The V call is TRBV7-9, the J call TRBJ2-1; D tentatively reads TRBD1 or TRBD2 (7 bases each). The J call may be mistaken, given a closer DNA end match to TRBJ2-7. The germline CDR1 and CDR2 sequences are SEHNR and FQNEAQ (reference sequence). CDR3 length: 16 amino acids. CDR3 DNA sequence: TGTGCCAGCAGCTTACGGGAGCGGGACAGCCACAATGAGCAGTACTTC. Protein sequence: CASSLRERDSHNEQYF.

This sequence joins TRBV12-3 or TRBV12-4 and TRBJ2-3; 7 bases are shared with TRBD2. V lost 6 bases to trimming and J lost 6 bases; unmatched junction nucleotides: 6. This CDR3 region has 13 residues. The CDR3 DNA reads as TGTGCCAGCAGCTTTATCGGGAGGGATACGCAGTATTTT. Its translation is CASSFIGRDTQYF.

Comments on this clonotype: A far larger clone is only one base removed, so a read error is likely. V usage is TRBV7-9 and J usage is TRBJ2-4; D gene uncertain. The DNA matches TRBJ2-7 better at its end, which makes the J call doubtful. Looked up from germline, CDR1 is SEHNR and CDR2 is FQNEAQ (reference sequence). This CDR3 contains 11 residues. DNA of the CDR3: TGCGCCAGCAGCGAAAACTACGAGCAGTACTTC. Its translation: CASSENYEQYF.

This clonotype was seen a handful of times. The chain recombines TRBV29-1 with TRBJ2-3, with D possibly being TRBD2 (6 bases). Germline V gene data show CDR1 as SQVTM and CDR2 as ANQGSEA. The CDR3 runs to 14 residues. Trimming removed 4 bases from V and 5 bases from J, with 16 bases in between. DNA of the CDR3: TGCAGCGTTGCCGGTGGCGAGGAGGGAGATACGCAGTATTTT. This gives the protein CSVAGGEEGDTQYF.

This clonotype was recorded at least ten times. CDR3 sequence: CASSGRRHSYEQYF. The CDR3 DNA is TGTGCCAGCAGTGGGCGCAGGCACTCCTACGAGCAGTACTTC. This sequence joins TRBV3-1 and TRBJ2-7, with D unclear. Germline-derived CDR1 and CDR2 are LGHDT and YNNKEL (reference sequence). Trimming left V 6 bases short and J 0 bases short, with 12 bases between. The CDR3 loop spans 14 amino acids.

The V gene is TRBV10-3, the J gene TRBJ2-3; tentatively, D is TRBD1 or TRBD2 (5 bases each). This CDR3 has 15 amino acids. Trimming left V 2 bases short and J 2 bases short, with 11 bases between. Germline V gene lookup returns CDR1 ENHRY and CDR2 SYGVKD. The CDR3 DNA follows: TGTGCCATCAGTGAGGAGGGCAGGGTCACAGATACGCAGTATTTT. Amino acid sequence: CAISEEGRVTDTQYF.

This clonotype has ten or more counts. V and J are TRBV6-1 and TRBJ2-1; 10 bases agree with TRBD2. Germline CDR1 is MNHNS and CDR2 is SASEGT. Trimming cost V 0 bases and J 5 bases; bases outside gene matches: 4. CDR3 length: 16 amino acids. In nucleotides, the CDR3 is TGTGCCAGCAGTGAAGCGCGCCTAGCGGGGGACAATGAGCAGTTCTTC. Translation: CASSEARLAGDNEQFF.

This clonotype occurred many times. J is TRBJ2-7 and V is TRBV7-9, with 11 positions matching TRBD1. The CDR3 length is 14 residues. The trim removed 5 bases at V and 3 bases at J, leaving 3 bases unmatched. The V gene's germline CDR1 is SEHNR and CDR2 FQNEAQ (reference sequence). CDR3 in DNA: TGTGCCAGCAGCACCGGGACAGGGGGCTACGAGCAGTACTTC. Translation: CASSTGTGGYEQYF.

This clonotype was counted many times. As DNA, the CDR3 is TGTGCCATCACCGCCCTGCAGGGCTCCTATGGCTACACCTTC. Translation gives CAITALQGSYGYTF. The chain couples TRBV10-3 to TRBJ1-2; weak D call: TRBD1 (5 bases). Trimming removed 7 bases at V and 4 bases at J, with 16 bases between. The CDR3 loop spans 14 amino acids. Germline assignment: CDR1 ENHRY and CDR2 SYGVKD.

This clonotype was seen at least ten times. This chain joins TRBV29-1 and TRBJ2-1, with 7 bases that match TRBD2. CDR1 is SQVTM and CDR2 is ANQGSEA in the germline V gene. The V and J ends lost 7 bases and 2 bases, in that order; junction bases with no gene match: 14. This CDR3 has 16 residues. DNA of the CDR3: TGCAGCGCCTTCGGGGGGTTTGGGAATCCCTACAATGAGCAGTTCTTC. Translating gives CSAFGGFGNPYNEQFF.